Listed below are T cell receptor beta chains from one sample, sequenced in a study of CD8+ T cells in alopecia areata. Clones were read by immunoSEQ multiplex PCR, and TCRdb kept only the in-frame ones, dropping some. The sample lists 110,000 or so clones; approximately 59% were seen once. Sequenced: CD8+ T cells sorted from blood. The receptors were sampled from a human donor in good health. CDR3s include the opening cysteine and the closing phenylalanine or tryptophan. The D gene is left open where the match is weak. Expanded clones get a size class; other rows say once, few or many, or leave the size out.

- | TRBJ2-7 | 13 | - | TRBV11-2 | CASSFGQSYEQYF | TGTGCCAGCAGCTTCGGTCAGAGCTACGAGCAGTACTTC
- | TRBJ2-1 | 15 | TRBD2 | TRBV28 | CASTLGLADYNEQFF | TGTGCCAGCACCCTGGGACTAGCGGATTACAATGAGCAGTTCTTC
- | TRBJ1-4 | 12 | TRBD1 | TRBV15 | CATSRNGQGDFF | TGTGCCACCAGCAGAAACGGACAGGGGGATTTTTTT
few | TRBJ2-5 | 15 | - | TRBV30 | CAWSPQGGVQETQYF | TGTGCCTGGAGTCCACAGGGAGGGGTCCAAGAGACCCAGTACTTC
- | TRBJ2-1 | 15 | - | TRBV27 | CASSLKVNGWNEQFF | TGTGCCAGCAGTTTAAAGGTCAATGGGTGGAATGAGCAGTTCTTC
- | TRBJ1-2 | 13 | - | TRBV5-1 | CASSLRGNYGYTF | TGCGCCAGCAGCTTGAGGGGTAACTATGGCTACACCTTC
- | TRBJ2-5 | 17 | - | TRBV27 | CASSPSGSGRRRKTQYF | TGTGCCAGCAGTCCCTCGGGGTCAGGGAGGAGACGAAAGACCCAGTACTTC
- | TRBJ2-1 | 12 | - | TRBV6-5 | CASSTGSSEQFF | TGTGCCAGCAGTACAGGGTCTTCTGAGCAGTTCTTC
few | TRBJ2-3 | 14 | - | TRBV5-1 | CASSLESRTDTQYF | TGCGCCAGCAGCTTGGAGTCCCGCACAGATACGCAGTATTTT
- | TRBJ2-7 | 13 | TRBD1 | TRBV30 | CAWGQGSLYEQYF | TGTGCCTGGGGACAGGGCTCCCTCTACGAGCAGTACTTC